This TCR beta chain was found in a study of lymphopenia after photon versus proton radiotherapy. Study outcomes and limitations: After lymphocyte nadir, photon-treated repertoires showed oligoclonal expansion, especially CD8+ Temra. Post-nadir TCR diversity decline inversely tracked overall survival among those who died. Only patients who died were analyzed for survival; proton advantage is unproven. Photon-treated patients lost naive T cells and TCR diversity; proton-treated stayed stable.

The CDR3 sequence is 13 residues long. The germline CDR1 and CDR2 sequences are SGHDN and FVKESK. V gave up 3 bases and J gave up 8 bases, with 12 bases separating them. As to this clone: Its target is unknown.

This table comes from immunoSEQ multiplex PCR, and its TCRdb copy is limited to in-frame clones, with some not included. This table has roughly 29,000 clones, approximately 90% appearing once. V is TRBV14 and J is TRBJ2-3; D might be TRBD2 (5 bases). Sequenced material: peripheral blood, taken from a patient treated with proton-based radiotherapy. This TCR was recovered from a woman aged 55-70 years with cholangiocarcinoma. Some clones in this sample may be carry-over from other donors' samples. Here the CDR3 DNA reads TGTGCCAGCAGCCAGGGCCGGGGAGCTACGCAGTATTTT. Its protein product is CASSQGRGATQYF.